This entry concerns a single T cell receptor beta chain. This specimen comes from a study of blood T cell repertoires in COVID-19. Study context: Spain, Italy and the United States supplied samples that represented acute and convalescent COVID-19. T cells, B-cell-depleted T cells, or PBMCs supplied cDNA or gDNA.

Germline values: CDR1 SGHVS, CDR2 FNYEAQ. CDR3 length: 16 residues. With 1 base removed from V and 2 bases from J, the gap between germline ends came to 12 bases. As originally analysed: Estimation of nucleated cell counts was performed using reference gene primer amplification. Some clones are missing from TCRdb's copy, which holds only in-frame ones; the method was immunoSEQ multiplex PCR. V and J calls and clone size come straight from that table; D and trimming were deduced from the DNA. The sample has 100,000 to 150,000 clones; 60% to 80% are singletons. The gene calls are TRBV7-6 and TRBJ2-1; D might be TRBD1 (6 bases). The clonotype was recovered from a man between 60 and 70 years old with acute or convalescent COVID-19. Source material: peripheral blood. This CDR3 reads CASSLGPGQPYNEQFF. For the CDR3, the DNA is TGTGCCAGCAGCTTAGGACCAGGACAGCCCTACAATGAGCAGTTCTTC.